This TCR beta chain was recovered during a study of molecular identifiers for immune sequencing clone quantification. In preparing bulk TCR libraries, previously described methods and listed TCR primers were used. A single record per CDR3 protein comes from TCRdb applying MiXCR to the PCR reads. The repertoire consists of around 40,000 distinct CDR3 sequences, with roughly 19% occurring once and the leading ten covering about 1%. The CDR3 is made up of 16 amino acids. From germline, CDR1 is LGHNA and CDR2 YSLEER. This clonotype was counted a few times. Possible read error: a much larger clone is one base away.

Source material: naive CD8+ T cells from blood, with Jurkat cell RNA spiked in. Subset in this sample: FACS-sorted CD8+CD4-CCR7+CD45RA+ naive T cells. This chain uses TRBV4-3 with TRBJ1-5; 7 bases are a match to TRBD1. The TCR comes from a human donor in good health. Some libraries in this study had Jurkat cell RNA spiked in. In DNA, the CDR3 is TGCGCCAGCGGCCAAGATTCGACAGGGAGCAATCAGCCCCAGCATTTT. This encodes CASGQDSTGSNQPQHF.